A selection of T cell receptor beta chains follows, all from one sample in a study of blood T cell repertoires in COVID-19. Assay used: immunoSEQ multiplex PCR; TCRdb lists only in-frame clones, some missing. The data contain about 89,000 clones, nearly 95% of them singletons. The sequenced sample consisted of peripheral blood. The receptors were sampled from a human donor with active COVID-19. The donor label of this sample is uncertain. Both conserved end residues are part of each CDR3. D genes are given only for firm matches. The size of a clone is reported for some rows only, either as once, few or many, or as a class for expanded clones.

D	J	V	size	DNA	CDR3
NA	TRBJ2-7	TRBV5-8	NA	TGTGCCAGCAGCTTTGACCAGGCCTACCGGGAGCAGTACTTC	CASSFDQAYREQYF
NA	TRBJ1-3	TRBV4-2	NA	TGTGCCAGCAGCCCGCAGGGGTTTTCTGGAAACACCATATATTTT	CASSPQGFSGNTIYF
NA	TRBJ2-4	TRBV30	NA	TGTGCCTGGAATGTGTGGAGAAAAAACATTCAGTACTTC	CAWNVWRKNIQYF
NA	TRBJ2-7	TRBV6-2/TRBV6-3	NA	TGTGCCAGCAGTTACGGGACAAGCTACGAGCAGTACTTC	CASSYGTSYEQYF
TRBD1	TRBJ2-3	TRBV5-1	NA	TGCGCCAGCGAGCCGCGGATGGCAGGACCAAACAGGGGTAGGGCAGATACGCAGTATTTT	CASEPRMAGPNRGRADTQYF
NA	TRBJ1-1	TRBV11-3	NA	TGTGCCAGCAGCCTAAGTGGGGCGGGGACTGAAGCTTTCTTT	CASSLSGAGTEAFF
NA	TRBJ1-2	TRBV9	NA	TGTGCCAGCAGCGTTCAACAGGACTACCCTAACTATGGCTACACCTTC	CASSVQQDYPNYGYTF
NA	TRBJ1-1	TRBV27	once	TGTGCCAGCAGGGAGCTCGGGAACACTGAAGCTTTCTTT	CASRELGNTEAFF
TRBD2	TRBJ2-5	TRBV7-9	NA	TGTGCCAGCAGCTTAGTTTTTAGCGGGGGGGAGCCCGAAGAGACCCAGTACTTC	CASSLVFSGGEPEETQYF
NA	TRBJ1-4	TRBV7-9	NA	TGTGCCAGCAGCCGGGCAGGCGGGGCGCGGGAACCGGGGGAAAGGGGAAAACTGTTTTTT	CASSRAGGAREPGERGKLFF
TRBD1	TRBJ1-1	TRBV19	NA	TGTGCCAGTAGTGGAAGACAGGGCCTGAACACTGAAGCTTTCTTT	CASSGRQGLNTEAFF
NA	TRBJ2-3	TRBV5-1	NA	TGCGCCAGCAGCTTGGAGCCGAGCACAGATACGCAGTATTTT	CASSLEPSTDTQYF